This T cell receptor beta chain is from a study of blood T cell repertoires in COVID-19. Only in-frame clones appear in the TCRdb table, and some are missing; sequencing was by immunoSEQ multiplex PCR. The table lists some 180,000 clones, 84% of them singletons. The V gene's germline CDR1 is WNHNN and CDR2 SYGVQD (reference sequence). The CDR3 spans 13 residues. A remark on this clone: One end of the junction is discordant with germline, which a read error may explain.

The V call is TRBV10-1, the J call TRBJ2-5; 8 bases match TRBD2. The clonotype comes from a woman aged 25 to 45 who had been exposed to COVID-19. The specimen sequenced was PBMCs or T cells enriched from blood (not recorded which). The chain's CDR3 is CVSSDGGAETQYF. The CDR3 nucleotides read TGCGTCAGCAGTGACGGGGGGGCCGAGACCCAGTACTTC.